This entry lists 18 T cell receptor beta chains sequenced from one sample in a study of CD8+CD57+ T cells in acquired aplastic anemia. Patients who underwent sequencing had shown CD8+CD57+ cell expansion by flow cytometry. Genomic DNA acted as the template from which TCR beta VDJ combination and CDR3 sequence profiling were carried out. A single record per CDR3 protein comes from TCRdb applying MiXCR to the reads. Of 260,000 or so distinct CDR3 sequences in the sample, approximately 82% were seen once. Sequencing input: sorted CD4+, CD8+, or CD8+CD57+ T cells (not recorded which) from PBMCs. These receptors were taken from a human donor with aplastic anemia.

As regards this clonotype: One junction end disagrees with the germline gene, perhaps due to a read error. This chain connects TRBV7-7 to TRBJ2-7; maybe TRBD1 (5 bases). CDR3 size: 13 residues. The germline V gene has CDR1 SSHAT and CDR2 FNYEAQ (reference sequence). For the CDR3, the DNA is TGTGCTAGCAGCACCAATCAAGGGGACGAGCAGTACTTC. It specifies CASSTNQGDEQYF. Full variable domain (missing parts from reference TRBV7-7 and TRBJ2-7): GAGVSQSPRYKVTKRGQDVTLRCDPISSHATLYWYQQALGQGPEFLTYFNYEAQPDKSGLPSDRFSAERPEGSISTLTIQRTEQRDSAMYRCASSTNQGDEQYFGPGTRLTVT.

About this clonotype: The junction does not match germline at one end; this may be a read error. The V gene is TRBV2, the J gene TRBJ1-4; 7 nucleotides line up with TRBD1. The CDR3 has 15 amino acids. Germline V lookup: CDR1 SNHLY, CDR2 FYNNEI. DNA for the CDR3: TGTGCCAGCGGGGTAGGGGGCACAAATGCGGAGAAATTTTGCTTT. Protein: CASGVGGTNAEKFCF.

The chain has TRBV7-9 and TRBJ1-1; D unresolved. The germline V and J ends were trimmed by 3 bases and 10 bases, with 24 bases remaining between them. Germline V gene data show CDR1 as SEHNR and CDR2 as FQNEAQ (reference sequence). The CDR3 consists of 16 residues. In nucleotides, the CDR3 is TGTGCCAGCAGCTTTACTCGCGCAATCATCAGCTCTTCAGCTTTCTTT. Amino acid sequence: CASSFTRAIISSSAFF.

A word on this clonotype: Being one base from a much bigger clone, this may be a read error. This CDR3 fails to terminate in the conserved phenylalanine or tryptophan, so it likely reflects a read error. The limits of the CDR3 on the DNA are not certain, so only TCRdb's listed CDR3 is given. This chain connects TRBV2 to TRBJ2-1; TRBD1 is the table's D call, not checked against the DNA. Both ends counted, the CDR3 spans 16 residues. Per germline, CDR1 SNHLY and CDR2 FYNNEI. Here the CDR3 reads CASSEREPLLYEQYFG.

CDR3 in DNA: TGTGCCTACAACGTAGCGGCGTACCAAGAGACCCACGTCCTGACTTTC. Protein product: CAYNVAAYQETHVLTF. The rearrangement joins TRBV7-9 to TRBJ2-6; a weak D match, TRBD2 (6 bases). V gave up 11 bases and J gave up 11 bases, with 28 bases separating them. The germline gives CDR1 SEHNR, CDR2 FQNEAQ (reference sequence). The CDR3 is 16 residues long.

This clonotype was observed at least ten times. The rearrangement uses TRBV11-3 and TRBJ2-3, with D unclear. There are 14 residues in the CDR3. V gave up 0 bases and J gave up 6 bases, with 10 bases separating them. Germline V lookup: CDR1 SGHNT, CDR2 YENEEA. CDR3 DNA: TGTGCCAGCAGCTTAGATCGAACAGCCGATACGCAGTATTTT. The encoded protein is CASSLDRTADTQYF.

This clonotype came up many times. This chain connects TRBV19 to TRBJ2-7; 7 nucleotides match TRBD1. V dropped 5 bases and J dropped 6; count of bases not matched to a gene: 7. From germline, CDR1 is LNHDA and CDR2 SQIVND (reference sequence). The CDR3 has 13 residues. The CDR3 loop reads CASSLGAGGEQYF. CDR3 nucleotides: TGTGCCAGTAGTCTTGGGGCAGGGGGCGAGCAGTACTTC.

In regard to this clonotype: No conserved phenylalanine or tryptophan is present at the end of the CDR3, so a read error is the likely explanation. Because the CDR3's place on the DNA is in doubt, the DNA is left out and the CDR3 is given as listed by TCRdb. The V gene is TRBV2, the J gene TRBJ2-4; the listed D gene, TRBD1, was not tested against the DNA. The CDR3 is 12 residues long, ends included. CDR1 and CDR2 from the germline V gene are SNHLY and FYNNEI. CDR3 sequence: CASRGGGNIGYT.

Notes on this clonotype: Germline and junction disagree at one end, which may indicate a read error. V is TRBV15 and J is TRBJ1-6; possible D gene TRBD1, 5 bases. Germline CDR1 reads LNHNV; CDR2 reads YYDKDF (reference sequence). CDR3 length equals 14 residues. CDR3 in DNA: TGTTCCACCAGCTGGGGCAGGGAGGATTTACCCCTCCACTTT. Encoded protein: CSTSWGREDLPLHF.

This clonotype was observed a handful of times. The junction differs from germline at one of its ends, possibly a read error. This chain uses TRBV14 with TRBJ2-1; the D is unclear. This CDR3 is 11 amino acids long. Germline assignment: CDR1 SGHDN and CDR2 FVKESK. CDR3 loop: CANYHRNEQFF. The CDR3 region has the DNA TGCGCCAACTACCATAGGAATGAGCAGTTCTTC.

V is TRBV6-5 and J is TRBJ2-6; 7 bases fit TRBD2. The CDR3 sequence is 15 residues long. Germline CDR1 and CDR2: MNHEY and SVGAGI. Losses at the gene ends were 11 bases for V and 4 bases for J; bases not matched to a gene: 11. The chain's CDR3 is CAGRSGEWGANVLTF. CDR3 nucleotides: TGTGCCGGCCGCAGCGGGGAGTGGGGGGCCAACGTCCTGACTTTC.

The V and J genes are TRBV9 and TRBJ1-2; D unclear. V was shortened by 3 bases and J by 9 bases, with 24 bases between the two germline ends. The CDR3 loop spans 16 amino acids. Germline values: CDR1 SGDLS, CDR2 YYNGEE. The CDR3 DNA follows: TGTGCCAGCAGCGCACGGACCGGGAACACCGGGGAGCGCTACACCTTC. It encodes CASSARTGNTGERYTF.

The J gene is TRBJ1-6, the V gene TRBV2, with D unclear. V lost 5 bases and J lost 10, with 15 bases in between. This CDR3 region has 14 residues. Germline CDR1 is SNHLY and CDR2 is FYNNEI. CDR3 residues: CASSHAGVRSPLHF. As DNA, the CDR3 is TGTGCCAGCAGTCACGCCGGGGTCCGATCACCCCTCCACTTT.

Worth noting for this clonotype: Without the conserved terminal phenylalanine or tryptophan, this CDR3 likely stems from a read error. Because the CDR3's place on the DNA is in doubt, the DNA is left out and the CDR3 is given as listed by TCRdb. This chain links TRBV9 with TRBJ2-1; TRBD2 is taken as the D call from the table, unchecked against the DNA. The germline gives CDR1 SGDLS, CDR2 YYNGEE. Termini included, the CDR3 measures 8 amino acids. CDR3: CASTERTN.

This rearrangement joins TRBV7-9 to TRBJ1-2; no clear D. This CDR3 contains 13 residues. Trimming stripped 3 bases from V and 2 bases from J, with 7 bases between. Per the germline V gene, CDR1 is SEHNR and CDR2 is FQNEAQ (reference sequence). The CDR3 sequence is CASSFPANYGYTF. In DNA, the CDR3 is TGTGCCAGCAGCTTCCCGGCGAACTATGGCTACACCTTC.

This rearrangement joins TRBV2 to TRBJ2-1; D ambiguous. CDR3 length: 15 residues. Germline V gene lookup returns CDR1 SNHLY and CDR2 FYNNEI. V shed 9 bases and J shed 4 bases, with 19 bases lying between them. The DNA of the CDR3 is TGTGCCAGTAGAAAAGAGGTAGTGTTGTACAATGAGCAGTTCTTC. It yields the protein CASRKEVVLYNEQFF.

CDR3 DNA sequence: TGTGCCAGCAGTTACTCAAGGGGGGATGAAGCTTTCTTT. It translates to CASSYSRGDEAFF. The gene calls are TRBV6-5 and TRBJ1-1; D perhaps matches TRBD1 (6 bases). The CDR3 totals 13 residues. Germline assignment: CDR1 MNHEY and CDR2 SVGAGI. The V end was cut by 0 bases, the J end by 7 bases, with 9 bases between.

This chain joins TRBV7-9 and TRBJ2-1, with 10 bases that match TRBD2. V shed 8 bases, J shed 10 bases, and the junction held 11 bases outside the gene matches. This CDR3 contains 14 residues. Germline loops: CDR1 SEHNR, CDR2 FQNEAQ (reference sequence). This chain's CDR3 is CASFRDKRGGEQFF. For the CDR3, the DNA is TGTGCCAGCTTCCGGGACAAGCGGGGGGGGGAGCAGTTCTTC.